The rows below give T cell receptor beta chains drawn from one sample of a study of monozygotic twins with inflammatory bowel disease. TCRdb reprocessed the 5' RACE reads and keeps a single row for each CDR3 protein, giving no DNA. The listing records around 150,000 distinct CDR3 sequences. The specimen sequenced was blood. Every receptor here comes from a human donor with ulcerative colitis or Crohn's disease, or a healthy co-twin of an affected twin (not recorded which). Both conserved end residues are part of each CDR3.

TRBV27	TRBJ1-5	CASSFLRGTAQHF
TRBV6-5	TRBJ2-4	CATEGPKNIQYF
TRBV7-2	TRBJ2-3	CASSFRTSGSDTQYF
TRBV19	TRBJ2-6	CASSIDLGQGISGANVLTF
TRBV7-3	TRBJ2-1	CASSLTGTSSYNEQFF
TRBV12-3/TRBV12-4	TRBJ2-2	CASSYGTSGRDTGELFF
TRBV20-1	TRBJ1-1	CSARDPRRGTEAFF
TRBV4-3	TRBJ1-4	CASSQDFGTGDYEKLFF
TRBV4-3	TRBJ2-7	CASSRGQAYEQYF
TRBV5-1	TRBJ2-1	CASSSRAGGTYNEQFF
TRBV6-5	TRBJ1-1	CASSSRGSTALNTEAFF
TRBV4-2	TRBJ2-1	CASSQEIQGLFFYNEQFF
TRBV4-2	TRBJ2-3	CASSWKNTGGLADTQYF
TRBV7-9	TRBJ1-1	CASSPPTRVRTEAFF
TRBV10-3	TRBJ2-1	CAISEVGREQFF
TRBV7-3	TRBJ1-1	CASSLVGWNTEAFF
TRBV24-1	TRBJ2-1	CATRSTGTTNEQFF
TRBV20-1	TRBJ2-1	CSAATEYNEQFF
TRBV9	TRBJ2-5	CASSVGREETQYF
TRBV6-4	TRBJ2-2	CASSDSNGGELFF
TRBV20-1	TRBJ1-4	CSAVPGQHEKLFF
TRBV20-1	TRBJ2-7	CSATPGAVWGSSYEQYF
TRBV5-1	TRBJ2-1	CASSLAVEDNEQFF
TRBV20-1	TRBJ2-7	CSASPPGTSDEQYF
TRBV29-1	TRBJ2-7	CSVEDGAGGPYEQYF
TRBV12-3/TRBV12-4	TRBJ2-3	CASSKGLAGTDTQYF
TRBV3-1	TRBJ1-5	CASSPADSTNQPQHF
TRBV5-1	TRBJ1-2	CASSLGQEDGYTF
TRBV3-1	TRBJ1-2	CASSQPGQEDYGYTF
TRBV10-3	TRBJ2-1	CAISVLGSDEQFF
TRBV5-1	TRBJ2-2	CASMISGTNTGELFF